What follows is one TCR beta chain and its context. Its antigen is undetermined. Trimming stripped 2 bases from V and 6 bases from J, with 13 bases between. This CDR3 is built from 14 residues. Germline-derived CDR1 and CDR2 are MNHNY and SVGAGI (reference sequence). The data were taken from a study of cytomegalovirus exposure and HLA in healthy donors. Study-wide context: Clustering assigned 70% to 90% of the roughly 380 genotyped donors to the Caucasian-associated ancestry cluster.

Study-level results: In vitro confirmation showed three CMV-associated chains to be CMV antigen specific. The study reported that TCR beta sequences accurately predicted HLA-A and HLA-B alleles in most subjects.

Vbeta (60) and Jbeta (13) primers were used in the PCR. The assay was immunoSEQ multiplex PCR, and TCRdb's table has in-frame clones only and misses some. The sample carries about 52,000 clones, around three fifths recorded once. It was healthy bone marrow donors who served as donors. This TCR derives from a human donor in good health. Sequenced input: PBMCs. V and J are TRBV6-6 and TRBJ1-1; the D is unclear. The CDR3 here is CASSYPSVWAEAFF. CDR3 nucleotides: TGTGCCAGCAGTTACCCGAGCGTATGGGCTGAAGCTTTCTTT.